This T cell receptor (beta chain) was sequenced for a study of cytomegalovirus exposure and HLA in healthy donors. The study's findings and limits: Most TCR beta V segments were productive about 90% or about 30% of the time in an earlier analysis. Among the CMV-associated chains, three were confirmed in vitro as specific for CMV antigens.

Details on this clone: The antigen remains undetermined.

The PCR used 60 Vbeta and 13 Jbeta primers. Method: immunoSEQ multiplex PCR; TCRdb's copy keeps in-frame clones and lacks some. The listing contains 65,000 to 95,000 clones. What was sequenced was PBMCs. The clonotype comes from a female donor in good health and CMV-seropositive.

The CDR3 spells CASSLAGGMDNEQFF. CDR3 DNA: TGTGCCAGCAGTTTAGCGGGAGGAATGGACAATGAGCAGTTCTTC. This rearrangement joins TRBV28 to TRBJ2-1, with TRBD2 identical over 8 bases. Looked up from germline, CDR1 is MDHEN and CDR2 is SYDVKM. V was pared by 2 bases and J by 5 bases, with 5 bases of the junction left unmatched. The CDR3 contains 15 residues.